These 9 T cell receptor beta chains came from one sample sequenced in a study of post-analysis software for immune sequencing data. Unique molecular identifiers were built into the TCR beta cDNA libraries. From the PCR reads, TCRdb called clonotypes with MiXCR, one entry per CDR3 protein. The sample lists more than 450,000 distinct CDR3 sequences, roughly 34% occurring once. Study-wide findings and caveats: TRBV segments more frequent in patients than in controls numbered several and included TRBV5-6, TRBV5-1 and TRBV20-1.

Their specific antigens are unknown. The specimen sequenced was blood. Every receptor here comes from a girl aged 2 to 17 with multiple sclerosis.

This clonotype was detected many times. The chain couples TRBV20-1 to TRBJ1-4; TRBD1 might be the D (5 bases). Germline V gene lookup returns CDR1 DFQATT and CDR2 SNEGSKA (reference sequence). The CDR3 spans 14 residues. V lost 3 bases and J 8 bases, leaving 16 bases between the germline ends. CDR3 DNA: TGCAGTGCTAGTGGAGGGACCGTCGGGGAAAAACTGTTTTTT. Translating gives CSASGGTVGEKLFF.

The chain links TRBV5-1 to TRBJ2-6; D may match TRBD1 or TRBD2 (6 bases each). The CDR3 spans 18 residues. The germline V gene encodes CDR1 SGHRS and CDR2 YFSETQ. V was pared by 0 bases and J by 0 bases, with 13 bases between. CDR3: CASSLEGGLSSGANVLTF. In nucleotides, the CDR3 is TGCGCCAGCAGCTTGGAAGGGGGGCTGAGCTCTGGGGCCAACGTCCTGACTTTC.

Worth noting for this clonotype: Compared with germline, one end of the junction differs, possibly owing to a read error. The chain has TRBV6-5 and TRBJ2-7, with a possible D match to TRBD2 (6 bases). Looked up from germline, CDR1 is MNHEY and CDR2 is SVGAGI. The CDR3 is made up of 14 amino acids. The CDR3 DNA sequence: TGTGCCAGCAGTCTAACAACTAGCTCCCACGAGCAGTACTTC. Translation: CASSLTTSSHEQYF.

The CDR3 DNA reads TGTGCCAGCAGCCAGAGTAGCGGGTACGCCTACGAGCAGTACTTC. Its translation is CASSQSSGYAYEQYF. The rearrangement links TRBV14 to TRBJ2-7, with 7 nucleotides matching TRBD2. The CDR3 runs to 15 residues. V was clipped by 3 bases and J by 2 bases; unmatched bases: 7. Germline V lookup: CDR1 SGHDN, CDR2 FVKESK.

With respect to this clonotype: Its ends do not fully match the called genes, so a read error is possible. V is TRBV12-3 or TRBV12-4 and J is TRBJ2-7; D may be TRBD1 (5 bases). The CDR3 totals 13 residues. This chain's CDR3 is CASSLQGSYGQYF. The CDR3 bases are TGTGCCAGCAGTTTACAGGGATCCTACGGGCAGTACTTC.

This clonotype was found a few times. The chain carries TRBV6-5 and TRBJ2-7; D unclear. V lost 0 bases and J lost 3, with 12 bases in between. CDR3 size: 15 residues. The germline CDR1 and CDR2 sequences are MNHEY and SVGAGI. DNA of the CDR3: TGTGCCAGCAGTTACTCCCGCCCCAAGATCTACGAGCAGTACTTC. Translation: CASSYSRPKIYEQYF.

This clonotype was counted a few times. The V and J genes are TRBV9 and TRBJ2-3, with 9 bases matching TRBD1. The V gene's germline CDR1 is SGDLS and CDR2 YYNGEE. With 3 bases clipped from V and 2 bases from J, the junction kept 4 bases outside the gene matches. The length of the CDR3 is 15 residues. The CDR3 region has the DNA TGTGCCAGCAGCGCCCGACAGGGGGACACAGATACGCAGTATTTT. Translation gives CASSARQGDTDTQYF.

This sequence joins TRBV7-2 and TRBJ2-7, with D tentatively TRBD1 or TRBD2 (5 bases each). Germline V lookup: CDR1 SGHTA, CDR2 FQGNSA. V dropped 0 bases and J dropped 3 bases, with 27 bases sitting between them. The CDR3 sequence is 20 residues long. This CDR3 is CASSLAQGIVGVGASYEQYF. Written as DNA, the CDR3 is TGTGCCAGCAGCTTAGCGCAGGGCATAGTGGGGGTGGGCGCCAGCTACGAGCAGTACTTC.

V usage is TRBV18 and J usage is TRBJ2-5; TRBD2 is a possible D gene (5 bases). This CDR3 is 16 amino acids long. In germline, CDR1 is KGHSH, CDR2 LQKENI. Trimming removed 4 bases from V and 2 bases from J, with 17 bases in between. In DNA form, the CDR3 reads TGTGCCAGCTCACGGAAGGGCACGACTACTCAAGAGACCCAGTACTTC. Protein: CASSRKGTTTQETQYF.